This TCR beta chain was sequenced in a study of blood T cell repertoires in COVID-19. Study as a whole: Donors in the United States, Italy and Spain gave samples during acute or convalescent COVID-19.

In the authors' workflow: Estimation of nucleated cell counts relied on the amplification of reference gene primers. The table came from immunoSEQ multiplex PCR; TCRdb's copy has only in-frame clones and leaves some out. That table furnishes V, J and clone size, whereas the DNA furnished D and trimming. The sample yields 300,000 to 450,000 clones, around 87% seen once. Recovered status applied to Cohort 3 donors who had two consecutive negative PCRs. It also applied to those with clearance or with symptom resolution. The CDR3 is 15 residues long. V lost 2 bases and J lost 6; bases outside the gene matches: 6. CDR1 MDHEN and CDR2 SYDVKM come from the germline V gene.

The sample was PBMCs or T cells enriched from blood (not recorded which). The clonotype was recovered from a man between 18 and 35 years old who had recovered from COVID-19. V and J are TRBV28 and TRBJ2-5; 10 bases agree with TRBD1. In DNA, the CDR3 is TGTGCCAGCAGTTTAGCCGGGACAGGGGCGAAGACCCAGTACTTC. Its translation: CASSLAGTGAKTQYF.